Listed below are T cell receptor beta chains from one sample, sequenced in a study of blood T cell repertoires in COVID-19. This table comes from immunoSEQ multiplex PCR, and its TCRdb copy is limited to in-frame clones, with some not included. Seen here are over 250,000 clones, 80% to 95% observed once, and the top ten hold approximately 1.2%. The sample consisted of PBMCs or T cells enriched from blood (not recorded which). The receptors derive from a woman under 40 who had recovered from COVID-19. The CDR3 runs from the conserved cysteine through the conserved F or W.

J	V	CDR3
TRBJ1-6	TRBV6-5	CASRWGQRGSPLHF
TRBJ2-1	TRBV7-2	CASSLGDSIYNEQFF
TRBJ2-1	TRBV9	CASSPRFTGEQFF
TRBJ1-1	TRBV4-2	CASSQGQEGGTEAFF
TRBJ1-1	TRBV19	CASTVKGGGITEAFF
TRBJ2-7	TRBV11-3	CASSPGLLGEQYF
TRBJ2-3	TRBV18	CASSPSVGLSDTQYF
TRBJ2-7	TRBV19	CASSNVGGLSYEQYF
TRBJ2-6	TRBV7-6	CASSRIPRDSGANVLTF
TRBJ1-1	TRBV19	CASSAGPMNTEAFF
TRBJ2-7	TRBV29-1	CSVEDSGRGDEQYF
TRBJ2-7	TRBV5-1	CASSPQGAGNSYEQYF
TRBJ1-2	TRBV29-1	CSVEVMEGAGFYGYTF
TRBJ2-7	TRBV2	CASSAGTSAPRYF
TRBJ2-3	TRBV19	CASSAGLAGDTQYF
TRBJ2-7	TRBV6-5	CASRGSEQHF
TRBJ2-3	TRBV5-4	CASSLQGVQDTQYF
TRBJ1-6	TRBV19	CASSTRLTGGANSPLHF
TRBJ2-1	TRBV9	CASSEGPALAAYNEQFF
TRBJ1-6	TRBV6-5	CASSYGDMGASPLHF
TRBJ2-7	TRBV28	CASSLWGQGAIAGADEQYF
TRBJ1-5	TRBV15	CATSRLRQGAGQPQHF
TRBJ1-5	TRBV27	CASSFGNQPQHF
TRBJ1-6	TRBV6-4	CASSVGDSKNSPLHF
TRBJ2-5	TRBV19	CASSIRTESETQYF
TRBJ1-6	TRBV30	CASRQGWSPLHF
TRBJ2-7	TRBV19	CASSIRPSGLVYEQYF
TRBJ2-5	TRBV5-1	CASSLYGQETQYF
TRBJ2-1	TRBV30	CAWTTSGRAPGDNEQFF
TRBJ2-1	TRBV6-5	CASSYSVATNEQFF
TRBJ2-3	TRBV27	CASRGTGRDTQYF
TRBJ2-7	TRBV7-2	CASSLSSGSSYEQYF
TRBJ2-1	TRBV29-1	CSVGGGIRDEQFF
TRBJ1-5	TRBV7-8	CASTSQGVQPQHF
TRBJ1-1	TRBV10-3	CAISEPKEGTEAFF
TRBJ2-3	TRBV27	CASSLWASGSTDTQYF
TRBJ2-1	TRBV5-1	CASSLEQDRDEQFF
TRBJ2-2	TRBV19	CASSIGQGNTGELFF
TRBJ1-5	TRBV19	CASSPRESAQHF
TRBJ2-5	TRBV6-2/TRBV6-3	CASSSRLAGRETQYF
TRBJ2-7	TRBV12-3/TRBV12-4	CASRRTVSYEQYF